This TCR beta chain was identified during a study of molecular identifiers for immune sequencing clone quantification. Study-wide points: Clones above 20 RNA copies contained over 97% of effector molecules but under 1% of naive ones.

There are 18 residues in the CDR3. From germline, CDR1 is LNHDA and CDR2 SQIVND (reference sequence). V dropped 0 bases and J dropped 3; count of bases not matched to a gene: 9. The use of previously described methods and listed TCR primers produced the bulk TCR libraries. One entry per CDR3 protein, called by TCRdb with MiXCR from the PCR reads. The sample consists of around 470,000 distinct CDR3 sequences, less than 30% of them appearing once. Sorting captured naive CD8 T cells as CD8+CD4-CCR7+CD45RA+. Notes on this clonotype: Its antigen is as yet unknown.

Sequences were obtained from naive CD8+ T cells from blood, with Jurkat cell RNA spiked in. The subset here: FACS-sorted CD8+CD4-CCR7+CD45RA+ naive T cells. This sequence originates from a human donor in good health. Some libraries in this study had Jurkat cell RNA spiked in. The chain has TRBV19 and TRBJ2-5, with TRBD2 matching 11 bases. The CDR3 nucleotides read TGTGCCAGTAGTATAGATCTAGGTAGCGGGGGGGCCGAAGAGACCCAGTACTTC. Encoded protein: CASSIDLGSGGAEETQYF.